This T cell receptor (beta chain) stems from a study of blood T cell repertoires in COVID-19. Profiling relied on immunoSEQ multiplex PCR, and the TCRdb table lists in-frame clones only, not all of them. The table has approximately 300,000 clones, around 92% seen once; the top ten hold roughly a tenth. Clinical history as reported by participants underpinned cohort assignment. Trimming removed 6 bases from V and 15 bases from J; junction bases left unmatched: 13. Germline V CDR1 and CDR2: MGHRA, YSYEKL. The CDR3 consists of 14 residues. This receptor was identified in a woman in her thirties who had recovered from COVID-19. The rearrangement joins TRBV4-1 to TRBJ2-1; 11 nucleotides align to TRBD2. Specimen: PBMCs or T cells enriched from blood (not recorded which). CDR3 bases: TGCGCCAGCAGGCCACTAGCGGGAGTTACTACGCCGTTCTTC. Translated: CASRPLAGVTTPFF.